These 5 T cell receptor beta chains were all obtained from the same sample, sequenced in a study of shared clonotypes between healthy human individuals. Profiling relied on immunoSEQ multiplex PCR, and the TCRdb table lists in-frame clones only, not all of them. This table holds approximately 940,000 clones, about 80% found once. The sample comprised memory CD4+ T cells sorted from blood. The subset is: CD45RA-negative fraction. These receptors originate from a man aged 18 to 29 in good health.

CDR3 residues: CASTLSGGGGETQYF. CDR3 sequence (DNA): TGCGCCAGCACCTTATCAGGGGGCGGTGGGGAGACCCAGTACTTC. V and J are TRBV5-1 and TRBJ2-5, with 8 bases matching TRBD1. The CDR3 is 15 amino acids. V gave up 6 bases and J gave up 5 bases; unmatched junction bases: 12. The germline CDR1 and CDR2 sequences are SGHRS and YFSETQ.

The rearrangement links TRBV7-8 to TRBJ2-5; D possibly corresponds to TRBD1 (6 bases). Germline CDR1 is SGHVS and CDR2 is FQNEAQ. Trimming shortened V by 0 bases and J by 6 bases, and 17 bases separated the two germline ends. CDR3 length: 16 amino acids. The CDR3 nucleotides read TGTGCCAGCAGCTTAGCATCAACAGGGTTCTGGCAGACCCAGTACTTC. Residues: CASSLASTGFWQTQYF.

This clone came up a few times. This chain uses TRBV30 with TRBJ2-1; perhaps TRBD2 as D (6 bases). CDR3 length equals 16 residues. Trimming stripped 0 bases from V and 7 bases from J, with 19 bases between. Germline V gene lookup returns CDR1 GTSNPN and CDR2 SVGIG (reference sequence). DNA of the CDR3: TGTGCCTGGAGTGTACTTAGCGGCCTGAGTCGGAATGAGCAGTTCTTC. It yields the protein CAWSVLSGLSRNEQFF.

The table lists this clone with a few counts. The rearrangement joins TRBV13 to TRBJ2-5; 10 bases line up with TRBD2. In germline, CDR1 is PRHDT, CDR2 FYEKMQ (reference sequence). V dropped 5 bases and J dropped 2; count of bases not matched to a gene: 2. CDR3 size: 14 residues. For the CDR3, the DNA is TGTGCCAGCAGCATGACTAGCGGGCAAGAGACCCAGTACTTC. Translating it yields CASSMTSGQETQYF.

The genes are TRBV19 and TRBJ2-5; 10 positions agree with TRBD1. The junction had 7 bases not matched to a gene; V was cut back by 7 bases and J by 5 bases. The CDR3 has 14 residues. Germline loops: CDR1 LNHDA, CDR2 SQIVND (reference sequence). CDR3 nucleotide sequence: TGTGCCAGTAATGACAGGGGGCTGGTGGAGACCCAGTACTTC. Its translation: CASNDRGLVETQYF.